Given below is one T cell receptor beta chain in context. Its antigen is unknown. J was trimmed by 6 bases and V by 5 bases; bases with no gene match: 10. The CDR3 is made up of 14 amino acids. Germline V gene sequence: CDR1 GTSNPN, CDR2 SVGIG (reference sequence). These data come from a study of cytomegalovirus exposure and HLA in healthy donors. Study outcomes and limitations: When analyzed later, the rates of TCR association showed variation by HLA locus, with DRB1 the most and HLA-C the fewest.

The PCR made use of 60 Vbeta and 13 Jbeta primers. Profiled with immunoSEQ multiplex PCR; TCRdb holds only in-frame clones, not every one. The sample carries fewer than 250,000 clones, around 76% recorded once. This clonotype was obtained from a man aged 40-55 years in good health and CMV-seropositive. Sequencing was done on a sample of PBMCs. This chain connects TRBV30 to TRBJ1-2; 9 bases map to TRBD1. The CDR3 is CAWETGGKAHGYTF. In nucleotides, the CDR3 is TGTGCCTGGGAAACAGGGGGCAAAGCGCATGGCTACACCTTC. The full variable domain, rest sourced from reference TRBV30 and TRBJ1-2, is SQTIHQWPATLVQPVGSPLSLECTVEGTSNPNLYWYRQAAGRGLQLLFYSVGIGQISSEVPQNLSASRPQDRQFILSSKKLLLSDSGFYLCAWETGGKAHGYTFGSGTRLTVV.